These T cell receptor beta chains were read from a single sample in a study of blood T cell repertoires in COVID-19. The protocol was immunoSEQ multiplex PCR, while the TCRdb copy is restricted to in-frame clones and leaves out a portion. In the table there are about 190,000 clones, roughly 80% of which are singletons. Sample: peripheral blood. These receptors were collected from a woman in her forties or fifties with acute or convalescent COVID-19. Both conserved end residues are part of each CDR3. Each record gives: V gene, clone size, D gene, J gene, CDR3 protein, CDR3 DNA. D genes are given only for firm matches. Only part of the rows carry a size: once, few, many, or a class if the clone is expanded.

TRBV15	-	-	TRBJ2-7	CATSRGNIGAYYEQYF	TGTGCCACCAGCAGAGGTAACATAGGAGCCTACTACGAGCAGTACTTC
TRBV29-1	few	TRBD2	TRBJ2-1	CSVEDPGRARNEQFF	TGCAGCGTGGAAGACCCCGGGAGGGCCCGCAATGAGCAGTTCTTC
TRBV2	few	-	TRBJ1-6	CASSDLTANSPLHF	TGTGCCAGCAGTGACCTGACAGCAAATTCACCCCTCCACTTT
TRBV2	-	-	TRBJ2-1	CASSEGELFNEQFF	TGTGCCAGCAGTGAGGGAGAACTCTTCAATGAGCAGTTCTTC
TRBV3-1/TRBV3-2	-	TRBD1	TRBJ2-7	CASSHTGQGNGYEQYF	TGTGCCAGCAGCCACACCGGACAGGGCAACGGGTACGAGCAGTACTTC
TRBV9	-	-	TRBJ1-2	CASSAQGGYYGYTF	TGTGCCAGCAGCGCGCAGGGAGGGTACTATGGCTACACCTTC
TRBV18	-	-	TRBJ2-2	CASSPSRVANTGELFF	TGTGCCAGCTCACCATCGAGGGTGGCGAACACCGGGGAGCTGTTTTTT
TRBV6-6	-	-	TRBJ1-1	CASSYPGGLNTEAFF	TGTGCCAGCAGTTACCCGGGGGGTTTGAACACTGAAGCTTTCTTT
TRBV7-8	-	-	TRBJ1-6	CASSLAQVSPLHF	TGTGCCAGCAGCTTAGCACAGGTTTCACCCCTCCACTTT
TRBV18	few	TRBD1	TRBJ2-7	CASSPQAGTGSYEQYF	TGTGCCAGCTCACCGCAAGCCGGGACAGGGTCCTACGAGCAGTACTTC
TRBV5-1	-	-	TRBJ1-6	CASSLASGGSSPLHF	TGCGCCAGCAGCTTGGCTTCCGGGGGAAGTTCACCCCTCCACTTT
TRBV6-6	-	-	TRBJ1-6	CASSYRELQNSPLHF	TGTGCCAGCAGTTACCGGGAGCTACAAAATTCACCCCTCCACTTT
TRBV2	-	-	TRBJ1-6	CASSEAGFSPLHF	TGTGCCAGCAGTGAAGCCGGGTTCTCACCCCTCCACTTT
TRBV7-8	-	-	TRBJ2-7	CASSLSQLLPSYEQYF	TGTGCCAGCAGCTTGTCACAGTTGCTCCCCTCCTACGAGCAGTACTTC
TRBV4-1	few	-	TRBJ1-5	CASSQDLAGNQPQHF	TGCGCCAGCAGCCAAGATCTTGCCGGGAATCAGCCCCAGCATTTT
TRBV6-5	once	TRBD1	TRBJ1-5	CASRTDRVGNQPQHF	TGTGCCAGCAGAACGGACAGGGTTGGCAATCAGCCCCAGCATTTT
TRBV5-1	-	-	TRBJ2-2	CASRFSNGGNTGELFF	TGCGCCAGCCGATTCAGCAACGGGGGGAACACCGGGGAGCTGTTTTTT
TRBV5-1	-	TRBD1	TRBJ1-1	CASSLETGTGGTEAFF	TGCGCCAGCAGCTTGGAAACCGGGACAGGGGGAACTGAAGCTTTCTTT
TRBV28	-	TRBD1	TRBJ2-3	CASSTTGGAGTDTQYF	TGTGCCAGCAGTACTACAGGGGGAGCAGGCACAGATACGCAGTATTTT
TRBV6-5	-	-	TRBJ2-1	CASSYRRGPYNEQFF	TGTGCCAGCAGTTACCGGAGGGGGCCCTACAATGAGCAGTTCTTC
TRBV5-1	-	-	TRBJ1-1	CASSLGQRSLMNTEAFF	TGCGCCAGCAGCTTGGGACAGAGAAGTTTAATGAACACTGAAGCTTTCTTT
TRBV4-1	-	TRBD2	TRBJ2-7	CASSQDRTSVLFEQYF	TGCGCCAGCAGCCAAGATCGGACTAGTGTTCTATTCGAGCAGTACTTC
TRBV28	-	TRBD1	TRBJ1-1	CASSRTGLLTEAFF	TGTGCCAGCAGCCGGACAGGGTTGTTAACTGAAGCTTTCTTT
TRBV5-1	-	TRBD2	TRBJ2-3	CASSPGLPTTDTQYF	TGCGCCAGCTCCCCGGGACTACCCACCACAGATACGCAGTATTTT
TRBV19	-	-	TRBJ1-1	CASRRGSGGSTEAFF	TGTGCCAGTAGGAGGGGCTCGGGAGGGAGCACTGAAGCTTTCTTT
TRBV28	-	TRBD2	TRBJ2-7	CASSQGTSGPYEQYF	TGTGCCAGCAGTCAAGGGACTAGCGGACCCTACGAGCAGTACTTC
TRBV5-8	-	TRBD1	TRBJ1-2	CASSADRERGYTF	TGTGCCAGCAGCGCCGACAGGGAGCGTGGCTACACCTTC
TRBV10-2	-	TRBD1	TRBJ2-1	CASSDRTGSSYNEQFF	TGCGCCAGCAGTGACCGGACAGGGAGCTCCTACAATGAGCAGTTCTTC
TRBV28	-	TRBD1	TRBJ1-2	CASSRGTGSYGYTF	TGTGCCAGCAGTCGAGGGACAGGTTCATATGGCTACACCTTC
TRBV5-5	-	-	TRBJ2-2	CASNLDWNTGELFF	TGTGCCAGCAACCTGGACTGGAACACCGGGGAGCTGTTTTTT
TRBV9	-	TRBD2	TRBJ2-1	CASSVGTSKNNEQFF	TGTGCCAGCAGCGTTGGGACTAGCAAAAACAATGAGCAGTTCTTC
TRBV18	-	-	TRBJ1-5	CASSPSWGGGSNQPQHF	TGTGCCAGCTCACCCTCATGGGGGGGCGGGAGCAATCAGCCCCAGCATTTT
TRBV9	-	-	TRBJ2-7	CASSVGAQGSSYEQYF	TGTGCCAGCAGCGTAGGGGCACAGGGAAGTTCCTACGAGCAGTACTTC
TRBV25-1	-	-	TRBJ1-4	CASSTPRAGNEKLFF	TGTGCCAGCAGTACCCCACGGGCAGGGAATGAAAAACTGTTTTTT